The TCR beta chain under discussion was sequenced for a study of shared clonotypes between healthy human individuals. Study-wide points: The study found about 5% of naive CD4 clonotypes shared across several donors. Large depth notwithstanding, sorted-subset sequencing proved incomplete by rarefaction. Relative to clonotypes present in all four donors, those not shared had lower generation probabilities.

The table came from immunoSEQ multiplex PCR; TCRdb's copy has only in-frame clones and leaves some out. The sample carries around 550,000 clones, around 95% recorded once. Points on this clone: Its specificity is unknown.

CD45RO-negative, CCR7-positively selected cells formed the naive CD8 fraction, excluding terminally differentiated effector memory CD45RA+ cells. Donors included only healthy HIV-negative adults lacking recent acute infections or vaccinations. Sequenced input: naive CD8+ T cells sorted from blood. The source is a woman aged 25-40 years in good health.

DNA for the CDR3: TGTGCCAGCAGTCTTATAGCGGGCGCTAACTACGAGCAGTACTTC. Translation gives CASSLIAGANYEQYF. The chain combines TRBV27 with TRBJ2-7; 7 bases align to TRBD2. The CDR3 length is 15 residues. Per the germline V gene, CDR1 is MNHEY and CDR2 is SMNVEV (reference sequence). Trimming removed 5 bases from V and 3 bases from J; junction bases left unmatched: 10.